This T cell receptor (beta chain) was observed in a study of T cell responses to AZD1222 COVID-19 vaccine. Study outcomes and limitations: CD4 TCRs associated with vaccination spanned spike, dominating at 160-218 and 743-854. Unmutated regions of variants are reportedly targeted by nearly half of spike-specific TCRs. Sampling captured repertoires only after the peak T cell response.

This CDR3 comprises 16 residues. V lost 3 bases and J 1 base, leaving 16 bases between the germline ends. The V gene's germline CDR1 is SQVTM and CDR2 ANQGSEA. The repertoire was sequenced with immunoSEQ multiplex PCR; TCRdb's copy has only in-frame clones and lacks some. The data show 110,000 to 150,000 clones, around 90% seen once. This clone was observed once. Its antigen remains unknown. Some second doses came at about 4 weeks and others at about 12 weeks; these were pooled. The chain couples TRBV29-1 to TRBJ2-1; possible D gene TRBD2, 6 bases. The sequence came from an adult who received the AZD1222 COVID-19 vaccine. The material was peripheral blood, obtained 28 days after the second AZD1222 dose. The CDR3 region has the DNA TGCAGCGTTGATTCCTCTAGTGGGGGGTCCTACAATGAGCAGTTCTTC. Its translation: CSVDSSSGGSYNEQFF.